This T cell receptor (beta chain) originates from a study of blood T cell repertoires in COVID-19. Study-level information: Italy, Spain and the United States were the sources of the convalescent and acute COVID-19 samples.

This table comes from immunoSEQ multiplex PCR, and its TCRdb copy is limited to in-frame clones, with some not included. The sample lists around 280,000 clones; approximately 86% were seen once. V lost 4 bases and J lost 7; bases outside the gene matches: 7. This CDR3 region has 14 residues. Germline CDR1 is SGHDT and CDR2 is YYEEEE. The chain has TRBV5-6 and TRBJ2-1, with 8 bases lining up with TRBD1. The TCR was taken from a woman in her thirties who had recovered from COVID-19. The sequenced material came from peripheral blood. The CDR3 sequence is CASSIWTGPNEQFF. The CDR3 coding sequence is TGTGCCAGCAGCATCTGGACAGGGCCTAATGAGCAGTTCTTC.